Each of the 17 T cell receptor beta chains below was sequenced from the same sample in a study of T-cell reconstitution after alpha-beta-depleted transplantation in children. TCRbeta library construction was performed incorporating unique molecular identifiers. TCRdb passed the PCR reads through MiXCR, listing each CDR3 protein once. Found here are about 120,000 distinct CDR3 sequences, approximately 10% of them singletons; the top ten hold over 8%. Specimen: PBMCs from the stem cell graft donor, collected from the stem cell graft. The receptors derive from a human donor who donated a stem cell graft to a child with acute lymphoblastic leukemia.

In its sample, this clonotype was seen many times. The V call is TRBV20-1, the J call TRBJ1-1; D not resolved. Germline loops: CDR1 DFQATT, CDR2 SNEGSKA (reference sequence). The CDR3 sequence is 12 residues long. The V gene lost 5 bases and the J gene lost 0 bases, with 7 bases spanning the gap. As DNA, the CDR3 is TGCAGTGCTGTGGAGGTGAACACTGAAGCTTTCTTT. The encoded protein is CSAVEVNTEAFF.

This clonotype has a count of ten or more. The V and J genes are TRBV20-1 and TRBJ2-2, with TRBD2 matching over 8 bases. This CDR3 has 17 amino acids. Germline CDR1 and CDR2: DFQATT and SNEGSKA (reference sequence). After removal of 6 bases from V and 0 bases from J, the junction contained 12 bases not matched to a gene. CDR3 nucleotides: TGCAGTGCGAGTAGGGTTGAGCGGGGGCCGAACACCGGGGAGCTGTTTTTT. Residues: CSASRVERGPNTGELFF.

This clonotype appeared many times. The V gene is TRBV13, the J gene TRBJ2-1; 10 positions agree with TRBD2. Germline assignment: CDR1 PRHDT and CDR2 FYEKMQ (reference sequence). This CDR3 is 14 amino acids long. The ends lost 4 bases at V and 7 bases at J; junction bases unmatched: 4. As DNA, the CDR3 is TGTGCCAGCAGCTCTAGCGGGAGAGGAAATGAGCAGTTCTTC. Translation: CASSSSGRGNEQFF.

This clonotype was detected many times. The gene calls are TRBV12-3 or TRBV12-4 and TRBJ1-1; 9 positions match TRBD1. After removal of 7 bases from V and 5 bases from J, the junction contained 8 bases not matched to a gene. This CDR3 region has 14 residues. The CDR3 DNA reads as TGTGCCAGCAATAACAGGGGGCAAAGGACTGAAGCTTTCTTT. Translating gives CASNNRGQRTEAFF.

The V call is TRBV5-1, the J call TRBJ1-2; D perhaps matches TRBD1 (6 bases). The CDR3 loop spans 13 amino acids. The V end lost 5 bases, the J end lost 0 bases, and 8 bases lay between the germline ends. From germline, CDR1 is SGHRS and CDR2 YFSETQ. CDR3 nucleotide sequence: TGCGCCAGCAGTGGGACAACTAACTATGGCTACACCTTC. It encodes CASSGTTNYGYTF.

This clonotype has at least ten counts. The chain combines TRBV5-6 with TRBJ2-1, with D possibly being TRBD1 or TRBD2 (5 bases each). Trimming stripped 0 bases from V and 3 bases from J, with 10 bases between. Germline V gene sequence: CDR1 SGHDT, CDR2 YYEEEE. The CDR3 spans 15 residues. In DNA, the CDR3 is TGTGCCAGCAGCTTGGCAGGGAGAGGCTACAATGAGCAGTTCTTC. This sequence encodes CASSLAGRGYNEQFF.

At least ten counts were recorded for this clonotype. The J gene is TRBJ2-3, the V gene TRBV4-1; 10 nucleotides align to TRBD1. The CDR3 sequence is 18 residues long. Germline V CDR1 and CDR2: MGHRA, YSYEKL. J lost 2 bases, V lost 3 bases, and 11 bases had no gene match. CDR3 sequence: CASSQVQTGTGDTDTQYF. CDR3 nucleotides: TGCGCCAGCAGCCAGGTTCAAACCGGGACAGGGGACACAGATACGCAGTATTTT.

Ten or more counts support this clonotype. V is TRBV20-1 and J is TRBJ1-1; no firm D call. V was shortened by 2 bases and J by 5 bases, with 9 bases between the two germline ends. The CDR3 covers 12 residues. Per the germline V gene, CDR1 is DFQATT and CDR2 is SNEGSKA (reference sequence). The CDR3 nucleotides are TGCAGTGCTAGAACAAGATGGACTGAAGCTTTCTTT. Its translation is CSARTRWTEAFF.

At least ten counts were recorded for this clonotype. The chain joins TRBV4-3 to TRBJ2-3, with 7 bases identical to TRBD1. CDR1 and CDR2 (germline): LGHNA, YSLEER. The CDR3 totals 17 residues. The J segment lost 2 bases and the V segment lost 1 base, leaving 9 bases of the junction unmatched. CDR3 DNA: TGCGCCAGCAGCCAAGGGCGAGGGGGCCCTGTCACAGATACGCAGTATTTT. This sequence encodes CASSQGRGGPVTDTQYF.

This clonotype appeared many times. At one boundary the junction diverges from the germline segment, which might be a read error. This chain links TRBV7-7 with TRBJ2-7; D not certain. The V gene's germline CDR1 is SSHAT and CDR2 FNYEAQ (reference sequence). The CDR3 runs to 17 residues. CDR3 residues: CASSLVGSTLPSYEQYF. CDR3 DNA sequence: TGTGCTAGCAGCTTAGTGGGATCCACCTTGCCCTCCTACGAGCAGTACTTC.

This clonotype has a count of ten or more. The J gene is TRBJ1-4, the V gene TRBV10-1, with a possible D match to TRBD1 (5 bases). Germline CDR1 and CDR2: WNHNN and SYGVQD (reference sequence). The CDR3 contains 17 residues. V lost 4 bases and J lost 8, with 23 bases in between. The CDR3 here is CASSGGDADPAGEKLFF. DNA of the CDR3: TGCGCCAGCAGTGGTGGGGACGCCGACCCCGCAGGAGAAAAACTGTTTTTT.

This clonotype was counted many times. The chain has TRBV20-1 and TRBJ1-1, with 11 bases that match TRBD1. The CDR3 totals 17 residues. V was clipped by 0 bases and J by 3 bases; unmatched bases: 9. Germline CDR1 DFQATT, CDR2 SNEGSKA (reference sequence). In DNA, the CDR3 is TGCAGTGCTAGAGACGTCCTCGGGACAGGGGGTCACACTGAAGCTTTCTTT. It encodes CSARDVLGTGGHTEAFF.

This clonotype was observed a handful of times. The rearrangement links TRBV7-8 to TRBJ2-1; D gene ambiguous. This CDR3 is 15 amino acids long. Germline CDR1 is SGHVS and CDR2 is FQNEAQ. The V gene lost 5 bases and the J gene lost 0 bases, with 11 bases spanning the gap. The chain's CDR3 is CASSTTVSSYNEQFF. In DNA, the CDR3 is TGTGCCAGCAGCACGACCGTCAGCTCCTACAATGAGCAGTTCTTC.

Ten or more counts support this clonotype. This sequence joins TRBV5-1 and TRBJ1-6; TRBD1 might be the D (5 bases). CDR3 size: 14 residues. Trimming cost V 1 base and J 7 bases, with 9 bases left between them. CDR1 is SGHRS and CDR2 is YFSETQ in the germline V gene. This CDR3 is CASSLTGLNSPLHF. In DNA form, the CDR3 reads TGCGCCAGCAGCTTGACAGGACTCAATTCACCCCTCCACTTT.

Here the CDR3 DNA reads TGTGCCACCAGTGCCATCGGAACTTACAATGAGCAGTTCTTC. Translating it yields CATSAIGTYNEQFF. The V call is TRBV24-1, the J call TRBJ2-1; D gene unclear. The CDR3 runs to 14 residues. V was clipped by 5 bases and J by 4 bases, with 11 bases between them. Germline V gene sequence: CDR1 KGHDR, CDR2 SFDVKD.

The sample holds a few counts of this clonotype. V gene TRBV7-2 combines with J gene TRBJ2-1, with 8 bases identical to TRBD2. The germline V gene encodes CDR1 SGHTA and CDR2 FQGNSA. V lost 1 base, J lost 7 bases, and 3 bases stayed unmatched. This CDR3 region has 14 residues. The CDR3 bases are TGTGCCAGCAGCTTAGGACTAGCGAGAAATGAGCAGTTCTTC. This gives the protein CASSLGLARNEQFF.

This clonotype was detected ten times or more. This rearrangement joins TRBV5-1 to TRBJ1-1, with 7 bases lining up with TRBD1. The CDR3 has 12 amino acids. With 4 bases clipped from V and 8 bases from J, the junction kept 5 bases outside the gene matches. Germline V gene lookup returns CDR1 SGHRS and CDR2 YFSETQ. This CDR3 reads CASSTQTGEAFF. CDR3 in DNA: TGCGCCAGCAGCACCCAGACAGGGGAAGCTTTCTTT. Using reference TRBV5-1 and TRBJ1-1 for the parts outside the CDR3, the full variable domain is KAGVTQTPRYLIKTRGQQVTLSCSPISGHRSVSWYQQTPGQGLQFLFEYFSETQRNKGNFPGRFSGRQFSNSRSEMNVSTLELGDSALYLCASSTQTGEAFFGQGTRLTVV.